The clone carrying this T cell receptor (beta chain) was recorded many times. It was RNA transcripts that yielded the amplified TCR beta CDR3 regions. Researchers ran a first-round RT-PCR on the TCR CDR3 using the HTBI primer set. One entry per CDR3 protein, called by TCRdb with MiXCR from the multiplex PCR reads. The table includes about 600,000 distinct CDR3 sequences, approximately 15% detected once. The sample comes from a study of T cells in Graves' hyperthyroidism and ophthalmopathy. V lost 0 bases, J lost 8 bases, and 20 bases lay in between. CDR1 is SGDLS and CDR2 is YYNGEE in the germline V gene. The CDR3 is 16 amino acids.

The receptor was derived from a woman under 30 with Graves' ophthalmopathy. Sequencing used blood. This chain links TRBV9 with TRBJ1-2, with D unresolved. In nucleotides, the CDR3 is TGTGCCAGCAGCGTAGGTATCGCGGGTATGGGGAGAGGCTACACCTTC. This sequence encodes CASSVGIAGMGRGYTF.